Listed below are T cell receptor beta chains from one sample, sequenced in a study of beta chain features in type 1 diabetes. The data were produced by immunoSEQ multiplex PCR, yet TCRdb's version contains in-frame clones alone and is incomplete. The data hold nearly 350,000 clones, with 9.3% observed a single time. The sample consisted of central memory CD4+ T cells from blood. These TCRs come from a man aged 25 to 40 with type 1 diabetes. Both conserved end residues are part of each CDR3. A D gene is named only where the DNA matches it firmly. The listing skips clone size in some rows; elsewhere it reads once, few, many or a size class.

TRBJ1-4 TRBV28 . . CASSGEKLFF TGTGCCAGCAGCGGGGAAAAACTGTTTTTT
TRBJ2-7 TRBV19 . . CASRRGQGGSYEQYF TGTGCCAGTAGACGCGGCCAGGGGGGATCCTACGAGCAGTACTTC
TRBJ1-1 TRBV28 few . CASRYGETEAFF TGTGCCAGCAGGTACGGGGAGACTGAAGCTTTCTTT
TRBJ1-3 TRBV2 . . CASSEARVGLGNTIYF TGTGCCAGCAGTGAAGCCCGAGTAGGTCTCGGAAACACCATATATTTT
TRBJ2-5 TRBV4-3 . TRBD1 CASSYRTGWAETQYF TGCGCCAGCAGCTATAGGACAGGGTGGGCGGAGACCCAGTACTTC
TRBJ1-1 TRBV7-9 . . CASSTGTVNTEAFF TGTGCCAGCAGCACAGGGACGGTGAACACTGAAGCTTTCTTT
TRBJ2-1 TRBV2 . TRBD2 CASSLGLAGGNEQFF TGTGCCAGCAGTTTAGGACTAGCGGGGGGGAATGAGCAGTTCTTC
TRBJ1-3 TRBV23-1 . . CASSHSIPSRVGLIAGNTIYF TGCGCCAGCAGTCATTCAATCCCTTCACGGGTCGGCCTTATAGCGGGAAACACCATATATTTT
TRBJ2-5 TRBV7-2 few . CASSLGGVQETQYF TGTGCCAGCAGCTTAGGGGGGGTACAAGAGACCCAGTACTTC
TRBJ2-7 TRBV5-6 few TRBD1 CASSLGQGDEQYF TGTGCCAGCAGCTTGGGACAGGGAGACGAGCAGTACTTC
TRBJ2-1 TRBV10-1 . . CASSEAGLKNEQFF TGCGCCAGCAGTGAGGCAGGGCTTAAAAATGAGCAGTTCTTC
TRBJ2-3 TRBV28 . . CASSRGEDTQYF TGTGCCAGCAGTCGAGGGGAGGATACGCAGTATTTT
TRBJ1-4 TRBV2 . TRBD1 CASIFGTDNEKLFF TGTGCCAGCATTTTCGGGACAGATAATGAAAAACTGTTTTTT
TRBJ2-5 TRBV19 many . CASSISRTTQETQYF TGTGCCAGTAGTATAAGCAGGACTACCCAAGAGACCCAGTACTTC
TRBJ2-5 TRBV7-9 many . CASSLGVRETQYF TGTGCCAGCAGCTTGGGTGTGAGAGAGACCCAGTACTTC
TRBJ1-1 TRBV6-5 few . CASSSGHTANTEAFF TGTGCCAGCAGTTCGGGACACACGGCGAACACTGAAGCTTTCTTT
TRBJ2-3 TRBV2 few TRBD1 CASSRERTGGGDTQYF TGTGCCAGCAGTCGCGAAAGGACAGGGGGCGGAGATACGCAGTATTTT
TRBJ2-3 TRBV16 . . CASSLAGPDVTGSSTDTQYF TGTGCCAGCAGTCTGGCGGGCCCGGACGTTACGGGTTCTAGCACAGATACGCAGTATTTT
TRBJ2-7 TRBV7-2 many . CASSFGGTATYEQYF TGTGCCAGCAGCTTTGGGGGCACCGCAACCTACGAGCAGTACTTC
TRBJ1-4 TRBV2 many TRBD1 CASTAGQAGGEKLFF TGTGCCAGCACTGCTGGACAGGCGGGCGGTGAAAAACTGTTTTTT
TRBJ2-7 TRBV4-3 many TRBD1 CASSRGLDPGTGNYEQYF TGCGCCAGCAGCCGAGGCCTTGACCCCGGGACAGGGAACTACGAGCAGTACTTC
TRBJ1-1 TRBV2 . . CASTPPLNTEAFF TGTGCCAGCACCCCTCCCCTGAACACTGAAGCTTTCTTT
TRBJ1-2 TRBV4-3 . TRBD1 CASSGQGNRYGYTF TGCGCCAGCAGCGGACAGGGCAATCGCTATGGCTACACCTTC
TRBJ2-2 TRBV6-1 . . CASIQAIDAGELFF TGTGCCAGCATCCAGGCTATTGACGCCGGGGAGCTGTTTTTT
TRBJ2-1 TRBV2 . . CASSALSSYNEQFF TGTGCCAGCAGTGCTTTGAGCTCCTACAATGAGCAGTTCTTC
TRBJ1-5 TRBV2 . TRBD1 CASSRTGGRQPQHF TGTGCCAGCAGTCGGACAGGGGGCCGACAGCCCCAGCATTTT
TRBJ2-7 TRBV10-3 few . CAISDPDDSYEQYF TGTGCCATCAGTGATCCCGATGACTCCTACGAGCAGTACTTC
TRBJ2-5 TRBV4-1 many TRBD2 CASSQEPELAGGSGTQYF TGCGCCAGCAGCCAAGAGCCGGAGTTGGCGGGGGGGTCCGGGACCCAGTACTTC
TRBJ2-2 TRBV2 few . CASSENQPGELFF TGTGCCAGCAGTGAAAACCAGCCCGGGGAGCTGTTTTTT
TRBJ2-5 TRBV2 few . CASSPQRQTQYF TGTGCCAGCAGCCCTCAGAGACAGACCCAGTACTTC
TRBJ1-5 TRBV25-1 few . CASSDGHYSNQPQHF TGTGCCAGCAGTGACGGGCACTATAGCAATCAGCCCCAGCATTTT
TRBJ2-3 TRBV5-6 . . CASSSLGTFGRDTQYF TGTGCCAGCAGCTCGTTGGGTACGTTCGGGCGAGATACGCAGTATTTT
TRBJ2-1 TRBV7-8 . . CASSIAAHNEQFF TGTGCCAGCAGCATAGCGGCCCACAATGAGCAGTTCTTC
TRBJ1-5 TRBV11-2 . . CASSYGRSINQPQHF TGTGCCAGCAGCTATGGACGGAGTATCAATCAGCCCCAGCATTTT
TRBJ1-3 TRBV7-2 few . CASSLEYRATGNTIYF TGTGCCAGCAGCTTAGAGTACAGGGCAACTGGAAACACCATATATTTT
TRBJ1-2 TRBV14 few TRBD1 CASSQVQGKYGYTF TGTGCCAGCAGCCAAGTACAGGGGAAATATGGCTACACCTTC
TRBJ1-2 TRBV19 . . CASSSRAAPNYGYTF TGTGCCAGTAGTTCAAGGGCCGCGCCTAACTATGGCTACACCTTC
TRBJ1-6 TRBV7-2 few TRBD1 CASSPDRGGSPLHF TGTGCCAGCAGCCCAGACAGGGGGGGATCACCCCTCCACTTT
TRBJ2-3 TRBV7-2 . TRBD2 CASSLRLAGGSTDTQYF TGTGCCAGCAGCCTCAGACTAGCGGGGGGGAGCACAGATACGCAGTATTTT
TRBJ2-5 TRBV28 many TRBD1 CASSPDRGEQETQYF TGTGCCAGCAGTCCCGACAGGGGCGAACAAGAGACCCAGTACTTC
TRBJ1-5 TRBV6-5 . . CASSLDSLGNQPQHF TGTGCCAGCAGTTTAGACTCGCTAGGCAATCAGCCCCAGCATTTT
TRBJ2-2 TRBV6-1 . TRBD1 CASTRQGATGELFF TGTGCCAGCACCAGACAGGGGGCAACCGGGGAGCTGTTTTTT